The entry below describes one TCR beta chain. The sample originates from a study of blood T cell repertoires in COVID-19. As for the study in general: There were acute and convalescent COVID-19 samples, and they came from the United States, Italy and Spain.

Germline CDR1 reads MNHEY; CDR2 reads SVGAGI. The CDR3 spans 16 residues. J gave up 4 bases and V 2 bases, and 6 bases lay outside the gene matches. In the authors' methods: Nucleated cell counts were estimated from reference gene primer amplification. Sequencing used immunoSEQ multiplex PCR; TCRdb keeps in-frame clones, though not all of them. The DNA was the basis for D and trimming; V, J and clone size are from that table. Among some 70,000 clones, about 86% were seen once, and the ten largest hold roughly 5.6%. Sequenced input: peripheral blood. This TCR came from a man between 50 and 59 years old with active COVID-19. V and J are TRBV6-5 and TRBJ2-2; TRBD1 matches at 8 bases. The DNA for the CDR3 is TGTGCCAGCAGTTACGCGGACAGGGAAGGCACCGGGGAGCTGTTTTTT. As protein: CASSYADREGTGELFF.